This T cell receptor beta chain was identified during a study of T-cell reconstitution after alpha-beta-depleted transplantation in children. Construction of the TCRbeta library involved unique molecular identifiers. TCRdb reprocessed the PCR reads via MiXCR and lists one record per CDR3 protein. Of 600,000 to 700,000 distinct CDR3 sequences listed, 16% are singletons. A few counts support this clonotype. Germline and junction disagree at one end, which may indicate a read error. CDR3 length: 15 residues. The germline gives CDR1 DFQATT, CDR2 SNEGSKA (reference sequence). The rearrangement links TRBV20-1 to TRBJ2-1, with 7 bases that match TRBD1. The sample in question was PBMCs from the stem cell graft donor, obtained from the stem cell graft. The TCR comes from a human donor who donated a stem cell graft to a child with acute myeloid leukemia. DNA for the CDR3: TGCTGTGCTAGGACAGGATCTTTTACCTACAATGAGCAGTTCTTC. This translates into CCARTGSFTYNEQFF.